The 7 T cell receptor beta chains reported below all come from one sample, sequenced in a study of cytomegalovirus exposure and HLA in healthy donors. The PCR ran on 60 Vbeta and 13 Jbeta primers. Profiled with immunoSEQ multiplex PCR; TCRdb holds only in-frame clones, not every one. The repertoire has roughly 98,000 clones, 70% of them found once; the top ten carry 2.5%. The source material was PBMCs. The receptors derive from a man in his fifties or sixties in good health and CMV-seronegative.

The chain links TRBV2 to TRBJ1-5, with D possibly being TRBD1 (6 bases). Germline CDR1 reads SNHLY; CDR2 reads FYNNEI. The CDR3 consists of 15 residues. With 5 bases removed from V and 2 bases from J, the gap between germline ends came to 13 bases. CDR3 coding DNA: TGTGCCAGCAGTATACTCAGGGGCGGCAATCAGCCCCAGCATTTT. As protein: CASSILRGGNQPQHF.

This clone was observed a handful of times. This chain joins TRBV6-4 and TRBJ2-3, with TRBD2 identical over 14 bases. V shed 0 bases and J 5 bases; nucleotides not matched to a gene: 7. The V gene's germline CDR1 is MRHNA and CDR2 SNTAGT. The CDR3 spans 18 residues. CDR3 DNA sequence: TGTGCCAGCAGTGACTCGAAGGGACTAGCGGGAGTTGTAGATACGCAGTATTTT. Its translation is CASSDSKGLAGVVDTQYF.

The J gene is TRBJ2-7, the V gene TRBV19, with TRBD1 matching 7 bases. CDR1 and CDR2 (germline): LNHDA, SQIVND (reference sequence). This CDR3 has 13 amino acids. V lost 4 bases, J lost 0 bases, and 0 bases stayed unmatched. The CDR3 protein is CASSRQGSYEQYF. DNA of the CDR3: TGTGCCAGTAGTAGACAGGGCTCCTACGAGCAGTACTTC. The variable domain in full, completed from reference TRBV19 and TRBJ2-7, reads DGGITQSPKYLFRKEGQNVTLSCEQNLNHDAMYWYRQDPGQGLRLIYYSQIVNDFQKGDIAEGYSVSREKKESFPLTVTSAQKNPTAFYLCASSRQGSYEQYFGPGTRLTVT.

Notes on this clone: The junction and the germline gene differ at one end; a read error may be behind it. The chain links TRBV7-9 to TRBJ2-3, with D perhaps TRBD2 (5 bases). Germline assignment: CDR1 SEHNR and CDR2 FQNEAQ (reference sequence). The CDR3 spans 15 residues. The DNA of the CDR3 is TGTTCCAGCAGCTCATACGGGGAAGGGACAGATACGCAGTATTTT. Its protein is CSSSSYGEGTDTQYF.

J is TRBJ2-7 and V is TRBV5-6; the D gene is possibly TRBD2 (6 bases). Deletions cut 3 bases from V and 7 bases from J, with 20 bases between. The germline CDR1 and CDR2 sequences are SGHDT and YYEEEE. The CDR3 is 15 residues long. CDR3 loop: CASSSRGTIAGEQYF. CDR3 nucleotides: TGTGCCAGCAGCTCCCGGGGGACGATCGCCGGGGAGCAGTACTTC.

This clone was detected a few times. J is TRBJ1-6 and V is TRBV7-9, with TRBD1 matching over 10 bases. CDR1 is SEHNR and CDR2 is FQNEAQ in the germline V gene (reference sequence). V trimming: 1 base; J trimming: 6 bases; junction bases outside the gene matches: 3. This CDR3 region has 16 residues. The CDR3, as DNA: TGTGCCAGCAGCTTAGGACAGGGGGCTGGTAATTCACCCCTCCACTTT. This encodes CASSLGQGAGNSPLHF.

The chain carries TRBV27 and TRBJ1-2, with TRBD1 identical over 7 bases. Germline-derived CDR1 and CDR2 are MNHEY and SMNVEV (reference sequence). V dropped 5 bases and J dropped 3; count of bases not matched to a gene: 12. This CDR3 spans 16 amino acids. The DNA of the CDR3 is TGTGCCAGCAGTCTCACCGGACAGGTCCCTGACTATGGCTACACCTTC. Translation gives CASSLTGQVPDYGYTF.